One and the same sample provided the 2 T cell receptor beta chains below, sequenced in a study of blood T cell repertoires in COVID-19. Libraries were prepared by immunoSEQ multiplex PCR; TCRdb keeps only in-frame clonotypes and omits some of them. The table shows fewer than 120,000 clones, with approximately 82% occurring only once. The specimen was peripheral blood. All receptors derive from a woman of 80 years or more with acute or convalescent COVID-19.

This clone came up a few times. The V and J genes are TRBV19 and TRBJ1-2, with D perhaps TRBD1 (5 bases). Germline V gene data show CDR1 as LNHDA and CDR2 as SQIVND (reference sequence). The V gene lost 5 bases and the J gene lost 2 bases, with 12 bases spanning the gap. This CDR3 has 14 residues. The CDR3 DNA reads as TGTGCCAGTAGTGACGCGGGACGCAACTATGGCTACACCTTC. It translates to CASSDAGRNYGYTF.

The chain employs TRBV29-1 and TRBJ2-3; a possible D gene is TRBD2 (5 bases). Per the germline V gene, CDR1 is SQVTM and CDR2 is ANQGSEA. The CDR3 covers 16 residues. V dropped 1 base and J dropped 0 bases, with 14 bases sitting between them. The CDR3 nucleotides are TGCAGCGTTGAAGGGAGGACGGGCTCTAGCACAGATACGCAGTATTTT. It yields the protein CSVEGRTGSSTDTQYF.